This passage covers 8 T cell receptor beta chains from one sample sequenced in a study of T cells after posttransplantation cyclophosphamide. Clones were sequenced by immunoSEQ multiplex PCR, and TCRdb holds only the in-frame ones, with some missing. The sample includes about 24,000 clones, 89% of them seen just once. Controls had myeloablative marrow grafts with methotrexate and calcineurin inhibitor, sampled at 1 year. The source material was PBMCs, sampled after an allogeneic stem cell transplant with a calcineurin inhibitor and methotrexate. Every receptor here comes from a female patient aged 50-59 years who received an allogeneic stem cell transplant from an unrelated donor, was CMV-positive, and had chronic GVHD only. Some T cells could come from the graft donor.

This rearrangement joins TRBV6-5 to TRBJ2-1; the D gene is possibly TRBD1 (5 bases). V was cut by 5 bases and J by 7 bases, with 12 bases left in between. The germline CDR1 and CDR2 sequences are MNHEY and SVGAGI. The CDR3 runs 13 residues. The CDR3: CASSRYQGNEQFF. CDR3 nucleotide sequence: TGTGCCAGCAGTCGTTACCAGGGAAATGAGCAGTTCTTC.

CDR3 DNA sequence: TGCGCCAGCAGCCAACAACAGGGAAGCTCTGGAAACACCATATATTTT. Its translation is CASSQQQGSSGNTIYF. The rearrangement links TRBV4-1 to TRBJ1-3; D may be TRBD1 (6 bases). CDR1 is MGHRA, CDR2 YSYEKL, per germline. This CDR3 region has 16 residues. Deletions cut 2 bases from V and 0 bases from J, with 11 bases between.

This chain uses TRBV7-3 with TRBJ2-1; no clear D gene. Trimming removed 0 bases at V and 10 bases at J, with 10 bases between. The CDR3 sequence is 13 residues long. Germline lookup yields CDR1 SGHTA and CDR2 FQGTGA. For the CDR3, the DNA is TGTGCCAGCAGCTTAACCTCGGTTGCAGAGCAGTTCTTC. This gives the protein CASSLTSVAEQFF.

The chain recombines TRBV10-3 with TRBJ2-7, with D maybe TRBD1 (6 bases). CDR3 length equals 17 residues. From germline, CDR1 is ENHRY and CDR2 SYGVKD. The ends were cut back, 1 base at V and 5 bases at J, with 21 bases in the middle. The CDR3 DNA is TGTGCCATCAGTGAGTACCACCTCGGGCAGGGGTTCGACGAGCAGTACTTC. This translates into CAISEYHLGQGFDEQYF.

The chain links TRBV5-1 to TRBJ1-4, with a tentative D call TRBD1 (6 bases). The CDR3 sequence is 16 residues long. The germline V gene has CDR1 SGHRS and CDR2 YFSETQ. V lost 0 bases, J lost 4 bases, and 13 bases lay in between. The CDR3: CASSLVGTQLNEKLFF. CDR3 nucleotides: TGCGCCAGCAGCTTGGTAGGGACACAGCTTAATGAAAAACTGTTTTTT.

The chain has TRBV5-6 and TRBJ1-6; no clear D gene. The length of the CDR3 is 13 residues. Trimming shortened V by 1 base and J by 9 bases, and 8 bases separated the two germline ends. Germline V gene data show CDR1 as SGHDT and CDR2 as YYEEEE. The CDR3 DNA is TGTGCCAGCAGCTTGATGATGAGTTCACCCCTCCACTTT. This encodes CASSLMMSSPLHF.

The chain recombines TRBV5-1 with TRBJ1-2, with D unclear. Trimming took 0 bases from V and 3 from J, leaving 9 bases between them. CDR1 SGHRS and CDR2 YFSETQ come from the germline V gene. This CDR3 region has 14 residues. CDR3 sequence reads: CASSLGPADYGYTF. The DNA for the CDR3 is TGCGCCAGCAGCTTGGGGCCTGCTGACTATGGCTACACCTTC. The full variable domain, rest sourced from reference TRBV5-1 and TRBJ1-2, is KAGVTQTPRYLIKTRGQQVTLSCSPISGHRSVSWYQQTPGQGLQFLFEYFSETQRNKGNFPGRFSGRQFSNSRSEMNVSTLELGDSALYLCASSLGPADYGYTFGSGTRLTVV.

This chain connects TRBV5-1 to TRBJ1-1; D gene uncertain. This CDR3 comprises 13 residues. Germline V gene data show CDR1 as SGHRS and CDR2 as YFSETQ. V lost 0 bases and J 5 bases, leaving 8 bases between the germline ends. DNA for the CDR3: TGCGCCAGCAGCTTGGACACGGGAACTGAAGCTTTCTTT. Encoded protein: CASSLDTGTEAFF.